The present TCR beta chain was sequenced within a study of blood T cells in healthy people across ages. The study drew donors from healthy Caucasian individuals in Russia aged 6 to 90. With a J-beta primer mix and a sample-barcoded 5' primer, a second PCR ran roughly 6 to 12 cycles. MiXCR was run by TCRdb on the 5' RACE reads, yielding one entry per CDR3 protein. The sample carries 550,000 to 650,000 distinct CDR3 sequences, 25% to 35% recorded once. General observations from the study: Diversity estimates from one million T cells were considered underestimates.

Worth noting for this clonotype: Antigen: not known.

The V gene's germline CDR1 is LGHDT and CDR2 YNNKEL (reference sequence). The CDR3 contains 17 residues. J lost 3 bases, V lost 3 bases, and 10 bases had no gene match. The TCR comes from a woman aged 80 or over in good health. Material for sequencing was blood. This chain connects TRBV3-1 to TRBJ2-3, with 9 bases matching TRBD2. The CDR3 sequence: CASSQAETSGRTDTQYF. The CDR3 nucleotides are TGTGCCAGCAGCCAGGCCGAGACTAGCGGCCGGACAGATACGCAGTATTTT.